Listed below are T cell receptor beta chains from one sample, sequenced in a study of brain T cells in children with intractable seizures. Here immunoSEQ multiplex PCR was the method, and the copy in TCRdb shows in-frame clones only, minus some. The profile covers about 350,000 clones, with about 94% appearing a single time and 5.7% taken by the ten largest. The source was peripheral blood, collected more than 4 months after surgery. The receptors originated from a boy younger than two with tuberous sclerosis and intractable seizures. CDR3s include the opening cysteine and the closing phenylalanine or tryptophan. D genes are given only for firm matches. Some rows have no size entry. The others give once, few or many, or a class for an expanded clone.

v_gene	d_gene	j_gene	abundance	CDR3aa	CDR3nt
TRBV28	.	TRBJ2-1	.	CASSFSPASYNEQFF	TGTGCCAGCAGTTTTTCTCCGGCCTCCTACAATGAGCAGTTCTTC
TRBV7-8	.	TRBJ1-3	.	CASSLARAAGNTIYF	TGTGCCAGCAGCTTAGCGCGGGCAGCGGGAAACACCATATATTTT
TRBV9	.	TRBJ2-5	.	CASSLELGRETQYF	TGTGCCAGCAGCCTAGAACTGGGTCGGGAGACCCAGTACTTC
TRBV7-2	TRBD1	TRBJ1-5	.	CASSFKQGALNQPQHF	TGTGCCAGCAGCTTTAAACAGGGGGCTTTGAATCAGCCCCAGCATTTT
TRBV5-1	.	TRBJ1-1	.	CASSSSTGVFTEAFF	TGCGCCAGCAGCTCATCGACCGGTGTATTCACTGAAGCTTTCTTT
TRBV7-8	TRBD2	TRBJ2-5	.	CASSLGGGTYF	TGTGCCAGCAGCTTAGGCGGGGGGACTTACTTC
TRBV4-2	.	TRBJ1-5	few	CASSQRQAGWGNQPQHF	TGTGCCAGCAGCCAGAGGCAGGCGGGCTGGGGCAATCAGCCCCAGCATTTT
TRBV5-1	.	TRBJ1-1	.	CASSLQDTEAFF	TGCGCCAGCAGCTTGCAGGACACTGAAGCTTTCTTT
TRBV10-3	TRBD1	TRBJ2-1	.	CATSADRDNEQFF	TGTGCCACCTCGGCCGACAGGGACAATGAGCAGTTCTTC
TRBV24-1	.	TRBJ2-2	.	CATRNQGGTGELFF	TGTGCCACCAGGAACCAGGGGGGAACCGGGGAGCTGTTTTTT
TRBV19	.	TRBJ2-3	.	CARGQATASWSTDTQYF	TGTGCCAGGGGCCAGGCCACGGCGTCCTGGAGCACAGATACGCAGTATTTT
TRBV4-1	TRBD1	TRBJ1-3	.	CASSQDPGTETRSGNTIYF	TGCGCCAGCAGCCAAGATCCCGGGACAGAAACCCGCTCTGGAAACACCATATATTTT
TRBV28	TRBD1	TRBJ1-1	.	CASSLYQGDTEAFF	TGTGCCAGCAGTTTATACCAGGGGGACACTGAAGCTTTCTTT